Below, 12 T cell receptor beta chains from the same sample are listed, as sequenced in a study of T cell responses to AZD1222 COVID-19 vaccine. Assay used: immunoSEQ multiplex PCR; TCRdb lists only in-frame clones, some missing. The sample lists over 100,000 clones; around 87% were seen once. This specimen was peripheral blood, taken 28 days after the second AZD1222 dose. These receptors were collected from an adult who received the AZD1222 COVID-19 vaccine.

The chain couples TRBV18 to TRBJ2-4; the D gene is possibly TRBD1 (6 bases). The CDR3 has 16 amino acids. In germline, CDR1 is KGHSH, CDR2 LQKENI. V was clipped by 6 bases and J by 1 base, with 16 bases between them. The CDR3, as DNA: TGTGCCAGCTCGCCCCGACAGGCGATGGCCAAAAACATTCAGTACTTC. This gives the protein CASSPRQAMAKNIQYF. Looking up the rest from reference TRBV18 and TRBJ2-4 gives the full variable domain: NAGVMQNPRHLVRRRGQEARLRCSPMKGHSHVYWYRQLPEEGLKFMVYLQKENIIDESGMPKERFSAEFPKEGPSILRIQQVVRGDSAAYFCASSPRQAMAKNIQYFGAGTRLSVL.

This clone was found a few times. The chain has TRBV25-1 and TRBJ1-2; D is possibly TRBD1 (6 bases). Per germline, CDR1 MGHDK and CDR2 SYGVNS. The CDR3 has 14 amino acids. The ends were cut back, 4 bases at V and 2 bases at J, with 11 bases in the middle. The CDR3 protein is CASSAEGHNYGYTF. The CDR3 coding sequence is TGTGCCAGCAGTGCAGAGGGACACAACTATGGCTACACCTTC.

This clone showed up just a few times. The CDR3 region is CASSARFSDGYTF. For the CDR3, the DNA is TGTGCCAGCAGCGCCAGGTTTTCAGATGGCTACACCTTC. The chain joins TRBV9 to TRBJ1-2, with D uncertain. Trimming took off 3 bases at V and 6 bases at J, with 12 bases between the two ends. The CDR3 runs 13 residues. Germline V CDR1 and CDR2: SGDLS, YYNGEE.

The chain is built from TRBV19 and TRBJ1-1; perhaps TRBD1 as D (6 bases). The length of the CDR3 is 15 residues. V lost 7 bases and J 5 bases, leaving 20 bases between the germline ends. CDR1 and CDR2 (germline): LNHDA, SQIVND (reference sequence). CDR3 bases: TGTGCCAGTACAATAGGGGGGACTAGTCTTACTGAAGCTTTCTTT. The encoded protein is CASTIGGTSLTEAFF.

The chain uses TRBV7-2 and TRBJ1-3, with D possibly TRBD1 on 5 matching bases. Germline V gene sequence: CDR1 SGHTA, CDR2 FQGNSA. This CDR3 is built from 17 residues. V was cut by 5 bases and J by 2 bases, with 19 bases left in between. Here the CDR3 reads CASSLHSSGLPGNTIYF. CDR3 nucleotides: TGTGCCAGCAGCCTCCACAGCTCGGGACTCCCTGGAAACACCATATATTTT.

This chain uses TRBV5-5 with TRBJ2-5; tentative D call: TRBD2 (5 bases). Germline CDR1 and CDR2: SGHKS and YYEKEE (reference sequence). Trimming took 2 bases from V and 2 from J, leaving 13 bases between them. CDR3 size: 15 residues. The CDR3, as DNA: TGTGCCAGCAGCTTCAGGACTGGCGTACAAGAGACCCAGTACTTC. Translating it yields CASSFRTGVQETQYF.

Turning to this clone: Relative to the germline gene, one junction end is altered; a read error may explain this. The genes are TRBV14 and TRBJ2-7, with D possibly called TRBD1 or TRBD2 (5 bases each). The length of the CDR3 is 13 residues. Germline assignment: CDR1 SGHDN and CDR2 FVKESK. CDR3 loop: CASSQDRPGPTIF. CDR3 bases: TGTGCCAGCAGCCAAGATAGGCCGGGACCCACTATCTTC.

This clone has a single count. The chain has TRBV5-5 and TRBJ2-2; D is perhaps TRBD2 (6 bases). Trimming left V 0 bases short and J 3 bases short, with 12 bases between. This CDR3 spans 16 amino acids. The germline CDR1 and CDR2 sequences are SGHKS and YYEKEE (reference sequence). This chain's CDR3 is CASSLVASVDTGELFF. The CDR3 bases are TGTGCCAGCAGCTTGGTGGCTAGCGTGGACACCGGGGAGCTGTTTTTT.

This chain uses TRBV5-8 with TRBJ2-7; a possible D gene is TRBD1 (6 bases). The V gene lost 4 bases and the J gene lost 3 bases, with 8 bases spanning the gap. Germline V lookup: CDR1 SGHTS, CDR2 YDEGEE. There are 12 residues in the CDR3. CDR3: CASSPRGYEQYF. The CDR3 coding sequence is TGTGCCAGCAGCCCCAGGGGCTACGAGCAGTACTTC.

This clone has only one observation. This chain links TRBV10-1 with TRBJ1-2; the match to TRBD1 covers 7 bases. Germline assignment: CDR1 WNHNN and CDR2 SYGVQD (reference sequence). The ends lost 8 bases at V and 0 bases at J; junction bases unmatched: 18. The CDR3 contains 18 residues. The CDR3 loop is CASVPRKGQKPSNYGYTF. DNA for the CDR3: TGCGCCAGCGTTCCGCGCAAGGGACAGAAGCCGTCTAACTATGGCTACACCTTC.

This chain links TRBV14 with TRBJ1-2, with a weak D call TRBD1 (5 bases). This CDR3 comprises 13 residues. Trimming took off 5 bases at V and 7 bases at J, with 14 bases between the two ends. The germline gives CDR1 SGHDN, CDR2 FVKESK. The CDR3 DNA reads as TGTGCCAGCAGCAGCCGGGACTTTGGTGGCTACACCTTC. Translated: CASSSRDFGGYTF.

The chain carries TRBV3-1 (or the pseudogene TRBV3-2) and TRBJ1-2, with a tentative D call TRBD1 (5 bases). CDR1 is LGHDT, CDR2 YNNKEL, per germline (reference sequence). The CDR3 consists of 13 residues. V was pared by 5 bases and J by 5 bases, with 12 bases between. The CDR3 region has the DNA TGTGCCAGCAGCGAAGGGGCTCCGTATGGCTACACCTTC. Protein sequence: CASSEGAPYGYTF.